These 8 T cell receptor beta chains share one sample of origin, sequenced in a study of cytomegalovirus exposure and HLA in healthy donors. Researchers ran the PCR with 60 Vbeta and 13 Jbeta primers. TCRdb keeps only in-frame clones here, not all; method: immunoSEQ multiplex PCR. The sample contains 100,000 to 150,000 clones, roughly three quarters of which appear only once. Sequencing input: PBMCs. All receptors derive from a man aged 25-45 years in good health and CMV-seropositive.

This clone was counted a few times. This chain links TRBV19 with TRBJ1-5; D gene ambiguous. The germline V and J ends were trimmed by 1 base and 3 bases, with 10 bases remaining between them. The CDR3 has 15 residues. Germline-derived CDR1 and CDR2 are LNHDA and SQIVND (reference sequence). The CDR3 DNA sequence: TGTGCCAGTAGTATAGGAACAGAGATCAATCAGCCCCAGCATTTT. Translated: CASSIGTEINQPQHF.

The rearrangement joins TRBV4-1 to TRBJ2-1; D is ambiguous. Germline V gives CDR1 MGHRA, CDR2 YSYEKL. The CDR3 spans 11 residues. The CDR3 protein is CATRSLNEQFF. CDR3 in DNA: TGCGCTACTCGATCCCTCAATGAGCAGTTCTTC.

This chain uses TRBV7-2 with TRBJ1-1; 10 nucleotides agree with TRBD1. This CDR3 is built from 15 residues. Per the germline V gene, CDR1 is SGHTA and CDR2 is FQGNSA. With 2 bases clipped from V and 4 bases from J, the junction kept 4 bases outside the gene matches. The DNA of the CDR3 is TGTGCCAGCAGCTTAACCGGGACAGGGGCCACTGAAGCTTTCTTT. Protein product: CASSLTGTGATEAFF.

The chain carries TRBV25-1 and TRBJ2-6, with 8 bases matching TRBD1. Trimming took 5 bases from V and 2 from J; bases not matched to a gene: 5. The CDR3 contains 16 residues. Germline values: CDR1 MGHDK, CDR2 SYGVNS. The CDR3 protein is CASSNPTGAGANVLTF. The CDR3 DNA reads TGTGCCAGCAGTAATCCGACAGGGGCTGGGGCCAACGTCCTGACTTTC.

The V gene is TRBV11-3, the J gene TRBJ2-7; no firm D call. The CDR3 extends over 13 amino acids. Per the germline V gene, CDR1 is SGHNT and CDR2 is YENEEA. With 1 base removed from V and 4 bases from J, the gap between germline ends came to 8 bases. The CDR3 DNA is TGTGCCAGCAGCTTAGGGGCAGAGTACGAGCAGTACTTC. Protein: CASSLGAEYEQYF.

The J gene is TRBJ1-2, the V gene TRBV7-9; no firm D call. Trimming left V 5 bases short and J 0 bases short, with 13 bases between. CDR3 length equals 15 residues. The germline CDR1 and CDR2 sequences are SEHNR and FQNEAQ (reference sequence). The CDR3 sequence is CASSPGGGSNYGYTF. The CDR3 DNA reads TGTGCCAGCAGCCCTGGCGGCGGGTCTAACTATGGCTACACCTTC.

This chain connects TRBV27 to TRBJ1-5; weak D call: TRBD1 (5 bases). The CDR3 is 13 amino acids. Looked up from germline, CDR1 is MNHEY and CDR2 is SMNVEV (reference sequence). With 6 bases removed from V and 6 bases from J, the gap between germline ends came to 12 bases. The DNA of the CDR3 is TGTGCCAGCAGCCCGGGGACTTTTCAGCCCCAGCATTTT. Protein: CASSPGTFQPQHF.

This clone was counted once. The rearrangement links TRBV18 to TRBJ2-5; 13 nucleotides align to TRBD2. This CDR3 region has 19 residues. Unmatched junction bases numbered 14, after V lost 2 bases and J lost 5 bases. In germline, CDR1 is KGHSH, CDR2 LQKENI. The CDR3 loop reads CASSPRTPLAGGPGETQYF. The CDR3, as DNA: TGTGCCAGCTCACCAAGGACTCCACTAGCGGGAGGGCCGGGGGAGACCCAGTACTTC.